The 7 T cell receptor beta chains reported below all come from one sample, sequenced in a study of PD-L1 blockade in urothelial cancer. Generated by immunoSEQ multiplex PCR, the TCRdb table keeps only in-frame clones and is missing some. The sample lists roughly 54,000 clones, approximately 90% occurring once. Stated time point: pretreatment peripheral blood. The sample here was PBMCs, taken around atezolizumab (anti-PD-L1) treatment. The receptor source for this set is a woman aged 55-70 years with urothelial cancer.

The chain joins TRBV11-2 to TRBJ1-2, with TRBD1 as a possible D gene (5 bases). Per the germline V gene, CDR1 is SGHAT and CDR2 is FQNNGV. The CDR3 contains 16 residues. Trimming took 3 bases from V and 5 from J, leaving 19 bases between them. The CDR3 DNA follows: TGTGCCAGCAGCTTCGCGGGGCTACTTCCCCGTTATGGCTACACCTTC. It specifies CASSFAGLLPRYGYTF. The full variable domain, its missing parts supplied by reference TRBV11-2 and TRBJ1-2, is EAGVAQSPRYKIIEKRQSVAFWCNPISGHATLYWYQQILGQGPKLLIQFQNNGVVDDSQLPKDRFSAERLKGVDSTLKIQPAKLEDSAVYLCASSFAGLLPRYGYTFGSGTRLTVV.

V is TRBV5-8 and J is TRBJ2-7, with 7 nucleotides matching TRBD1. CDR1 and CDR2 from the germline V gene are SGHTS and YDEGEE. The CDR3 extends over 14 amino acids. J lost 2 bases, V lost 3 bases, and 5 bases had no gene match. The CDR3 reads CASSSDRDAYEQYF. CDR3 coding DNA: TGTGCCAGCAGCTCTGACAGGGACGCCTACGAGCAGTACTTC. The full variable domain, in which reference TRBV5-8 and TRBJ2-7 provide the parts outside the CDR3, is EAGVTQSPTHLIKTRGQQATLRCSPISGHTSVYWYQQALGLGLQFLLWYDEGEERNRGNFPPRFSGRQFPNYSSELNVNALELEDSALYLCASSSDRDAYEQYFGPGTRLTVT.

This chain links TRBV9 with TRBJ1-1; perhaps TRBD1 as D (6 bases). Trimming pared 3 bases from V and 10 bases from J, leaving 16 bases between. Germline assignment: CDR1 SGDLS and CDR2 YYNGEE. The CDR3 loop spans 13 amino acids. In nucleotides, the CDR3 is TGTGCCAGCAGCGCCCTCGACAGGTGGGGAGCTTTCTTT. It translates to CASSALDRWGAFF.

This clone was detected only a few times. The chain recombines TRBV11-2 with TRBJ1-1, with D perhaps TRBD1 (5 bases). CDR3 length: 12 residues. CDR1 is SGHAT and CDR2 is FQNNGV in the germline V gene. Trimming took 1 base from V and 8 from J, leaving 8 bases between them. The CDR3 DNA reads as TGTGCCAGCAGCTTAGGGGGCAGGGAAGCTTTCTTT. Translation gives CASSLGGREAFF.

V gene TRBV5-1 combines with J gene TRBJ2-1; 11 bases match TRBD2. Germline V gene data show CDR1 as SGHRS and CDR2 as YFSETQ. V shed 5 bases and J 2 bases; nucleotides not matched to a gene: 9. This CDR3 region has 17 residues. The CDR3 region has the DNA TGCGCCAGCAGGGGGGAGGGACTAGCGGATACCTACAATGAGCAGTTCTTC. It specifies CASRGEGLADTYNEQFF.

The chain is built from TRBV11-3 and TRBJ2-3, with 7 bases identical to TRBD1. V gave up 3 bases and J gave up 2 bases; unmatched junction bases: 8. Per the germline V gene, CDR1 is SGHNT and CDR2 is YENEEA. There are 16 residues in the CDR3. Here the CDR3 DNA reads TGTGCCAGCAGCTTGGGCAGGGGGATCGTCACAGATACGCAGTATTTT. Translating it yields CASSLGRGIVTDTQYF.

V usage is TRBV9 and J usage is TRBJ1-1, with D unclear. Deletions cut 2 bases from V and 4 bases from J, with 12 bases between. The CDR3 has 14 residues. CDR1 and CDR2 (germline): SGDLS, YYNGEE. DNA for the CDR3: TGTGCCAGCAGCGTGTTTACCGGGAGCACTGAAGCTTTCTTT. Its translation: CASSVFTGSTEAFF.